This passage covers 30 T cell receptor beta chains from one sample sequenced in a study of beta chain features in type 1 diabetes. Every bit of the isolated RNA underwent reverse transcription, so sequencing read expressed TCRB transcripts. The assay was immunoSEQ multiplex PCR, and TCRdb's table has in-frame clones only and misses some. The sample shows roughly 300,000 clones, roughly 8% of them seen only once. Sequencing was done on a sample of central memory CD4+ T cells from blood. The receptors stem from a woman aged 18-29 years in good health.

This clone was seen ten or more times. The rearrangement links TRBV19 to TRBJ1-5, with D unclear. The V end lost 3 bases, the J end lost 4 bases, and 13 bases lay between the germline ends. Germline V gene sequence: CDR1 LNHDA, CDR2 SQIVND (reference sequence). The CDR3 has 15 amino acids. The chain's CDR3 is CASSIIRVVNQPQHF. The CDR3 DNA sequence: TGTGCCAGTAGTATCATCCGGGTTGTTAATCAGCCCCAGCATTTT.

CDR3 nucleotides: TGTGCCAGCAGCCGGCGGGACAGGGGGGGCTCAGATACGCAGTATTTT. This gives the protein CASSRRDRGGSDTQYF. The V and J genes are TRBV9 and TRBJ2-3; 11 positions agree with TRBD1. Trimming removed 4 bases from V and 4 bases from J; junction bases left unmatched: 8. The CDR3 runs to 16 residues. Looked up from germline, CDR1 is SGDLS and CDR2 is YYNGEE.

The chain carries TRBV7-2 and TRBJ2-7, with D uncertain. In germline, CDR1 is SGHTA, CDR2 FQGNSA. V lost 4 bases and J lost 7, with 11 bases in between. The CDR3 is made up of 12 amino acids. The CDR3: CASSSLTQEQYF. In DNA form, the CDR3 reads TGTGCCAGCAGCTCTTTAACACAGGAGCAGTACTTC.

The CDR3 region is CASSRGAGGPYEQYF. In DNA form, the CDR3 reads TGTGCCAGCAGCCGAGGCGCGGGAGGGCCCTACGAGCAGTACTTC. The chain recombines TRBV7-2 with TRBJ2-7; 9 bases map to TRBD2. With V trimmed by 5 bases and J by 2 bases, 7 bases remained unmatched. Germline lookup yields CDR1 SGHTA and CDR2 FQGNSA. The CDR3 covers 15 residues.

This clone has just one count. In the same sample, other DNA sequences code for this CDR3. The V call is TRBV7-2, the J call TRBJ1-1; D possibly corresponds to TRBD1 (5 bases). V lost 0 bases to trimming and J lost 4 bases, with 9 bases between them. This CDR3 has 14 amino acids. Per the germline V gene, CDR1 is SGHTA and CDR2 is FQGNSA. The CDR3 sequence is CASSLASGSTEAFF. CDR3 coding DNA: TGTGCCAGCAGCTTAGCTTCAGGGAGCACTGAAGCTTTCTTT.

This clone was found a few times. The chain uses TRBV5-1 and TRBJ1-2, with 7 positions matching TRBD1. This CDR3 has 15 amino acids. CDR1 is SGHRS and CDR2 is YFSETQ in the germline V gene. J was trimmed by 2 bases and V by 2 bases; bases with no gene match: 6. CDR3 in DNA: TGCGCCAGCAGCTTAAACCGGGACAGAAACTATGGCTACACCTTC. Translated: CASSLNRDRNYGYTF.

V usage is TRBV14 and J usage is TRBJ2-1; D gene ambiguous. V was shortened by 4 bases and J by 8 bases, with 12 bases between the two germline ends. The CDR3 runs 13 residues. Germline V lookup: CDR1 SGHDN, CDR2 FVKESK. For the CDR3, the DNA is TGTGCCAGCAGCCGAACGGATACCCATGAGCAGTTCTTC. Its translation: CASSRTDTHEQFF.

This clone has a handful of counts. V usage is TRBV6-6 and J usage is TRBJ1-2; 7 bases map to TRBD1. This CDR3 has 11 residues. The V segment lost 5 bases and the J segment 7 bases; nucleotides outside the gene matches: 1. Germline V gene sequence: CDR1 MNHNY, CDR2 SVGAGI (reference sequence). DNA for the CDR3: TGTGCCAGCAGTGACAGGGTTGGCTACACCTTC. Translated: CASSDRVGYTF.

This clone was counted only a few times. This sequence joins TRBV19 and TRBJ1-1; unclear D gene. Trimming stripped 4 bases from V and 4 bases from J, with 10 bases between. Germline values: CDR1 LNHDA, CDR2 SQIVND (reference sequence). This CDR3 contains 13 residues. The CDR3, as DNA: TGTGCCAGTAGTACCGGAGTTTCCACTGAAGCTTTCTTT. This sequence encodes CASSTGVSTEAFF.

The gene calls are TRBV7-2 and TRBJ2-7; possible D gene TRBD2, 5 bases. Germline V gene data show CDR1 as SGHTA and CDR2 as FQGNSA. Trimming cost V 3 bases and J 6 bases, with 12 bases left between them. This CDR3 region has 13 residues. In DNA form, the CDR3 reads TGTGCCAGCAGCTTTGGTCTAGCAGGCGAGCAGTACTTC. This codes for CASSFGLAGEQYF. The full variable domain, rest sourced from reference TRBV7-2 and TRBJ2-7, is GAGVSQSPSNKVTEKGKDVELRCDPISGHTALYWYRQSLGQGLEFLIYFQGNSAPDKSGLPSDRFSAERTGGSVSTLTIQRTQQEDSAVYLCASSFGLAGEQYFGPGTRLTVT.

In this sample, this clone turned up many times. The chain recombines TRBV11-2 with TRBJ2-3, with 7 bases matching TRBD1. CDR1 and CDR2 from the germline V gene are SGHAT and FQNNGV. With V trimmed by 4 bases and J by 5 bases, 12 bases remained unmatched. CDR3 size: 16 residues. The CDR3 DNA sequence: TGTGCCAGCAGCTATCAGGGGGTCCGGTGGGGAGATACGCAGTATTTT. Encoded protein: CASSYQGVRWGDTQYF.

The chain is built from TRBV4-1 and TRBJ1-2; D not resolved. V dropped 0 bases and J dropped 4 bases, with 6 bases sitting between them. The CDR3 covers 13 residues. The germline CDR1 and CDR2 sequences are MGHRA and YSYEKL. The CDR3, as DNA: TGCGCCAGCAGCCAAGATGGCTTCTATGGCTACACCTTC. Its translation: CASSQDGFYGYTF.

This clone was seen many times. The J gene is TRBJ2-6, the V gene TRBV7-9; 7 positions match TRBD1. With 2 bases clipped from V and 2 bases from J, the junction kept 9 bases outside the gene matches. Germline assignment: CDR1 SEHNR and CDR2 FQNEAQ (reference sequence). The CDR3 loop spans 18 amino acids. CDR3 in amino acids: CASSLRDRLITGANVLTF. The CDR3 nucleotides read TGTGCCAGCAGCTTACGGGACAGATTAATTACTGGGGCCAACGTCCTGACTTTC. Full variable domain (remainder filled in from reference TRBV7-9 and TRBJ2-6): DTGVSQNPRHKITKRGQNVTFRCDPISEHNRLYWYRQTLGQGPEFLTYFQNEAQLEKSRLLSDRFSAERPKGSFSTLEIQRTEQGDSAMYLCASSLRDRLITGANVLTFGAGSRLTVL.

The chain links TRBV18 to TRBJ1-1; 8 bases match TRBD1. Germline CDR1 reads KGHSH; CDR2 reads LQKENI. CDR3 length: 14 amino acids. V was clipped by 5 bases and J by 8 bases; unmatched bases: 10. This CDR3 reads CASSFSAGQEEAFF. CDR3 nucleotide sequence: TGTGCCAGCTCATTTTCAGCGGGACAGGAAGAAGCTTTCTTT. Together with reference TRBV18 and TRBJ1-1, the CDR3 gives the full variable domain: NAGVMQNPRHLVRRRGQEARLRCSPMKGHSHVYWYRQLPEEGLKFMVYLQKENIIDESGMPKERFSAEFPKEGPSILRIQQVVRGDSAAYFCASSFSAGQEEAFFGQGTRLTVV.

Comment on this clone: This sample also contains other DNA sequences that code for the same CDR3. This chain uses TRBV28 with TRBJ1-2; D gene uncertain. The CDR3 has 13 residues. Germline-derived CDR1 and CDR2 are MDHEN and SYDVKM. Trimming pared 1 base from V and 6 bases from J, leaving 9 bases between. CDR3: CASSLSPRDGYTF. CDR3 sequence (DNA): TGTGCCAGCAGTTTATCCCCCCGGGATGGCTACACCTTC.

This rearrangement joins TRBV19 to TRBJ1-2; TRBD1 matches at 7 bases. The CDR3 loop spans 13 amino acids. J lost 10 bases, V lost 6 bases, and 11 bases had no gene match. Looked up from germline, CDR1 is LNHDA and CDR2 is SQIVND (reference sequence). CDR3 nucleotide sequence: TGTGCCAGTAGGTCAGGACAGGCCTGGGACTACACCTTC. It encodes CASRSGQAWDYTF.

This sequence joins TRBV4-3 and TRBJ2-3; 7 nucleotides agree with TRBD1. V shed 2 bases and J 5 bases; nucleotides not matched to a gene: 10. The CDR3 sequence is 16 residues long. Germline lookup yields CDR1 LGHNA and CDR2 YSLEER. The CDR3 region is CASSQRSTGTRDTQYF. CDR3 sequence (DNA): TGCGCCAGCAGCCAACGATCGACAGGGACGAGAGATACGCAGTATTTT.

J is TRBJ1-5 and V is TRBV6-5, with D possibly matching TRBD1 (6 bases). The CDR3 has 14 amino acids. Germline values: CDR1 MNHEY, CDR2 SVGAGI. V was trimmed by 3 bases and J by 7 bases, leaving 13 bases between them. CDR3 region: CASSYGSGVQPQHF. As DNA, the CDR3 is TGTGCCAGCAGTTATGGGTCAGGGGTGCAGCCCCAGCATTTT.

In this sample, this clone turned up many times. An end of the junction does not agree with germline; a read error may underlie this. V is TRBV11-2 and J is TRBJ2-3; no reliable D call. Germline lookup yields CDR1 SGHAT and CDR2 FQNNGV. The CDR3 spans 13 residues. The CDR3 DNA reads TGTGCCAGCGGCTTAGGCCGCACAGATACGCAGTATTTT. It yields the protein CASGLGRTDTQYF.

This clone has only a few counts. The chain has TRBV5-1 and TRBJ1-3, with a tentative D call TRBD1 (5 bases). Trimming shortened V by 4 bases and J by 2 bases, and 10 bases separated the two germline ends. CDR1 SGHRS and CDR2 YFSETQ come from the germline V gene. There are 14 residues in the CDR3. The CDR3 sequence is CASSSQGTGNTIYF. The CDR3 DNA follows: TGCGCCAGCAGCAGTCAGGGAACTGGAAACACCATATATTTT.

This clone was found many times. This chain links TRBV2 with TRBJ2-7; 7 bases map to TRBD1. Germline V gives CDR1 SNHLY, CDR2 FYNNEI. The CDR3 sequence is 13 residues long. J lost 12 bases, V lost 0 bases, and 8 bases had no gene match. This CDR3 reads CASSEALQGVRYF. The CDR3 nucleotides are TGTGCCAGCAGTGAAGCGCTTCAGGGGGTACGGTACTTC.

This clone was recorded a few times. The V call is TRBV28, the J call TRBJ2-1, with D perhaps being TRBD1 or TRBD2 (6 bases each). The germline gives CDR1 MDHEN, CDR2 SYDVKM. Trimming cost V 8 bases and J 6 bases, with 17 bases left between them. The length of the CDR3 is 14 residues. The CDR3 spells CASRTALAFNEQFF. The CDR3 DNA reads as TGTGCCAGCCGGACAGCACTAGCTTTCAATGAGCAGTTCTTC.

The chain joins TRBV15 to TRBJ2-7; D may match TRBD1 or TRBD2 (6 bases each). CDR1 and CDR2 from the germline V gene are LNHNV and YYDKDF (reference sequence). V was trimmed by 0 bases and J by 10 bases, leaving 10 bases between them. The CDR3 has 12 residues. The CDR3 nucleotides are TGTGCCACCAGCAGAGATAGGGGGGACCAGTACTTC. Translating gives CATSRDRGDQYF.

Only a few counts were recorded for this clone. The chain carries TRBV11-2 and TRBJ2-1; D is perhaps TRBD2 (5 bases). The CDR3 extends over 15 amino acids. Deletions cut 0 bases from V and 5 bases from J, with 11 bases between. The V gene's germline CDR1 is SGHAT and CDR2 FQNNGV. The CDR3 loop reads CASSLEWAGNNEQFF. CDR3 coding DNA: TGTGCCAGCAGCTTAGAGTGGGCGGGTAACAATGAGCAGTTCTTC.

In its sample, this clone was seen a few times. The J gene is TRBJ2-1, the V gene TRBV5-4; 8 bases line up with TRBD2. The CDR3 sequence is 16 residues long. V gave up 4 bases and J gave up 6 bases; unmatched junction bases: 12. Germline CDR1 reads SGHNT; CDR2 reads YYREEE (reference sequence). Written as DNA, the CDR3 is TGTGCCAGCAGCCGGGCTACCGGGACTAGGGGCAATGAGCAGTTCTTC. This codes for CASSRATGTRGNEQFF. Variable domain in full (rest from reference TRBV5-4 and TRBJ2-1): ETGVTQSPTHLIKTRGQQVTLRCSSQSGHNTVSWYQQALGQGPQFIFQYYREEENGRGNFPPRFSGLQFPNYSSELNVNALELDDSALYLCASSRATGTRGNEQFFGPGTRLTVL.

This clone was detected only a few times. The rearrangement links TRBV28 to TRBJ1-3; no clear D. Between the trimmed V and J ends, which lost 8 bases and 0 bases, there was a span of 8 bases. Germline V gene sequence: CDR1 MDHEN, CDR2 SYDVKM. The CDR3 consists of 13 residues. CDR3: CASQRTSGNTIYF. The CDR3 DNA reads as TGTGCCAGCCAGAGGACCTCTGGAAACACCATATATTTT.

This chain connects TRBV4-3 to TRBJ2-1, with TRBD2 as a possible D gene (6 bases). Trimming shortened V by 0 bases and J by 7 bases, and 16 bases separated the two germline ends. The CDR3 runs to 16 residues. CDR1 LGHNA and CDR2 YSLEER come from the germline V gene. The DNA of the CDR3 is TGCGCCAGCAGCCAAGATTGGAGGGATCTCTTAAATGAGCAGTTCTTC. Its protein is CASSQDWRDLLNEQFF.

This clone was seen only a few times. J is TRBJ2-1 and V is TRBV10-3; no clear D gene. The CDR3 contains 12 residues. Trimming stripped 4 bases from V and 6 bases from J, with 7 bases between. CDR1 ENHRY and CDR2 SYGVKD come from the germline V gene. The chain's CDR3 is CAISGTANEQFF. CDR3 DNA sequence: TGTGCCATCAGTGGGACCGCCAATGAGCAGTTCTTC.

The CDR3 bases are TGTGCCAGCTCACCACCGACAGGGCCGGACTATGGCTACACCTTC. Amino acids: CASSPPTGPDYGYTF. V is TRBV18 and J is TRBJ1-2; 7 bases align to TRBD1. CDR1 is KGHSH and CDR2 is LQKENI in the germline V gene. Trimming cost V 0 bases and J 3 bases; bases outside gene matches: 4. The CDR3 loop spans 15 amino acids.

The table lists this clone with a few counts. The chain couples TRBV27 to TRBJ2-7; D remains ambiguous. This CDR3 comprises 14 residues. Germline CDR1 is MNHEY and CDR2 is SMNVEV (reference sequence). V was shortened by 5 bases and J by 5 bases, with 16 bases between the two germline ends. CDR3 nucleotides: TGTGCCAGCAGTCAATATGGAGCCCGGGACGAGCAGTACTTC. Protein product: CASSQYGARDEQYF.